The text below deals with one TCR beta chain. In its sample, this clonotype was seen many times. Its antigen is still unknown. Per-base quality was not reported, and no clone a single base away is much larger than it. This sample was included in a study of human T cells and chemical hapten exposure (dated by TCRdb to the early 2020s). Notes on the research overall: For sensitization, 2% DPC in acetone was applied to a 2 cm by 2 cm area of upper inner arm skin. Weekly therapeutic DPC doses were additionally applied to the scalp of patients throughout the approximately 23-week study period. Patch tests used Finn chambers with 0.01% DPC on the upper back, scored after 6 days by International Contact Dermatitis Research Group standards. Alopecia areata with under or over 50% scalp involvement, alopecia totalis and alopecia universalis were represented in the patient cohort, which was mostly female. Libraries were pooled for sequencing, and variation in per-sample TCR yields was attributed mainly to small differences in library volumes within the pool. Peripheral blood TCR repertoire changes were tracked in vivo in alopecia patients during primary and secondary sensitization to the hapten diphenylcyclopropenone (DPC). Blood was sampled from patients pre-sensitization (week 0) and at 2, 6 and about 24 weeks after DPC sensitization. Under 30 alopecia patients gave blood for TCR sequencing at one to four time points (pre-sensitization, 2, 6 and 24 weeks).

The label giving this sample's time point can be read as: pre-sensitization, week 0. In the paper's terms, the treatment or condition label means: therapeutic diphenylcyclopropenone sensitization with weekly scalp DPC. At each patch-test visit, blood was drawn before the patch test was applied. Patients were eligible if aged 18 to 70, diagnosed with alopecia and judged suitable for DPC therapy, and pregnant patients were excluded. Total RNA was extracted from unfractionated whole blood collected in Tempus Blood RNA tubes. Reading the germline V gene gives CDR1 SGHVS and CDR2 FQNEAQ. The CDR3, from cysteine to phenylalanine, totals 16 residues. This entry keeps only the CDR3 DNA: 48 bases, framed from base 1. Trimming accounts for 0 bases at V and 7 bases at J, while the number of junction bases matched to no gene is 11. The library was produced with RACE. Instrument on record: NextSeq 500. Library preparation attached unique molecular identifiers to individual cDNA molecules for quantitative, reproducible TCR counting. Each blood RNA sample was used to sequence both TCR alpha and TCR beta chains. From the authors' description of their analysis: The median number of TCRs per sample was 90,000 to 100,000, ranging from 23,224 to 690,600. V, J and CDR3 annotation of the TCR reads was carried out using the Decombinator software suite. To make PS versus PT1 abundance plots, every sample was subsampled to the same number of TCRs (28,000). TCRs were defined as expanded if absent before sensitization and observed at least eight times at the 2-week time point. TCRdb cleaned the public reads at Q25 with fastp, built clones with MiXCR and kept in-frame beta chains. Each record represents a unique CDR3 protein, reported with the most common genes and DNA among its rows. These V and J calls rely on TCRdb rather than the paper's analysis. This sample comprises 95,000 to 100,000 distinct CDR3 sequences, under 14% of them detected only once. The biggest ten clones account for approximately 3.1% of the sample.

Study-wide findings and limitations: Expanded TCRs formed significantly more large CDR3 similarity clusters than pre-sensitization or healthy control sets, consistent with antigen-driven responses. All patients had alopecia, a presumed autoimmune disease, so their immune response might differ from that of healthy individuals. Patch test score was positively correlated with the number of PT1 expanded TCRs, with significance at thresholds 8, 16 and 32 but not at 4. Repeated subsampling changed both the strength of the expansion versus patch-test correlation and the threshold at which the correlation became significant. DPC sensitization did not change how many TCRs were above 1 in 1000 frequency, and no evidence was found of alterations in global repertoire structure.

The clonotype was recovered from a woman aged 55-70 years with alopecia areata. Some clones in this sample may be carry-over from other donors' samples. This chain joins TRBV7-8 to TRBJ2-5; 7 central bases correspond to TRBD1. Material: whole blood, obtained in connection with sensitization to the hapten diphenylcyclopropenone (DPC). CDR3 loop: CASSLAQGEFSTTQYF. The DNA reads as follows: TGTGCCAGCAGCTTAGCGCAGGGGGAATTCTCAACGACCCAGTACTTC. With the portions outside the CDR3 filled from the reference TRBV7-8 and TRBJ2-5 genes, the complete variable region becomes GAGVSQSPRYKVAKRGQDVALRCDPISGHVSLFWYQQALGQGPEFLTYFQNEAQLDKSGLPSDRFFAERPEGSVSTLKIQRTQQEDSAVYLCASSLAQGEFSTTQYFGPGTRLLVL.